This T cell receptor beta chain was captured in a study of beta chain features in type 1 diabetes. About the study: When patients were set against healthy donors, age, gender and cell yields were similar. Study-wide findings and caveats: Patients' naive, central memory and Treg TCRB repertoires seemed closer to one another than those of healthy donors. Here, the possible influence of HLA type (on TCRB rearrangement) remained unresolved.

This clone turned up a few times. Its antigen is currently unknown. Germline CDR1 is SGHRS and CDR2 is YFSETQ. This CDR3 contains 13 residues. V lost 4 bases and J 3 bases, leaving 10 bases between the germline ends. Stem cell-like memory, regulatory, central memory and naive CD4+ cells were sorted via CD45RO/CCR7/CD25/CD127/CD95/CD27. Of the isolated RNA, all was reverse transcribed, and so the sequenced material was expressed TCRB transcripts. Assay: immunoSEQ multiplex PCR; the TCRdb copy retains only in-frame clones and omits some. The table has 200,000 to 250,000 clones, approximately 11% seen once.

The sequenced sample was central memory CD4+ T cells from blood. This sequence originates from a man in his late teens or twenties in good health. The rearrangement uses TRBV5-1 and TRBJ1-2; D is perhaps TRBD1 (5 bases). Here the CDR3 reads CASSDSRDYGYTF. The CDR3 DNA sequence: TGCGCCAGCAGCGACAGCCGAGACTATGGCTACACCTTC.